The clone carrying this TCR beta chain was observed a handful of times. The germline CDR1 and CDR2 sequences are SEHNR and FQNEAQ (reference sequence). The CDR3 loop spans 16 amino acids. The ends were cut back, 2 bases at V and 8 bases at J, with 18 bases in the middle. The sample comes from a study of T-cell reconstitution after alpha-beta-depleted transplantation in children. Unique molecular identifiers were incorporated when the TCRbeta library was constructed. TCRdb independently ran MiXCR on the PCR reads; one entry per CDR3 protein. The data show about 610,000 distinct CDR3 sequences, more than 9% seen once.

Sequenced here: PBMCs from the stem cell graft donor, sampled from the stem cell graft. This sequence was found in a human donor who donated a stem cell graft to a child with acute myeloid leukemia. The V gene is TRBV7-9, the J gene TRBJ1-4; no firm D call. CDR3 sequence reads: CASSLFLRGPGEKLFF. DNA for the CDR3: TGTGCCAGCAGCTTATTCTTACGAGGGCCGGGGGAAAAACTGTTTTTT.